The 19 T cell receptor beta chains below all came from one sample that was sequenced in a study of blood T cell repertoires in COVID-19. Generated by immunoSEQ multiplex PCR, the TCRdb table keeps only in-frame clones and is missing some. The table has about 150,000 clones, approximately 83% seen once. What was sequenced was peripheral blood. The receptor set was obtained from an older woman with acute or convalescent COVID-19.

The chain couples TRBV5-3 to TRBJ1-1; D gene unclear. TRBV5-3 is an open reading frame whose function is uncertain. V lost 3 bases and J lost 0, with 12 bases in between. The CDR3 runs to 15 residues. DNA for the CDR3: TGTGCCAGAAGCTGCCCGGAGCAAGTGAACACTGAAGCTTTCTTT. Translation: CARSCPEQVNTEAFF.

This clone was counted once. The chain couples TRBV12-3 or TRBV12-4 to TRBJ1-1; maybe TRBD1 (5 bases). The CDR3 spans 13 residues. Trimming stripped 6 bases from V and 5 bases from J, with 13 bases between. The DNA of the CDR3 is TGTGCCAGCAGCCCAGGACAATGGACTGAAGCTTTCTTT. Translating it yields CASSPGQWTEAFF.

The CDR3 is CASSLRQGGNYEQYV. The CDR3 DNA is TGCGCCAGCAGCTTGCGCCAGGGGGGTAACTACGAGCAGTACGTC. The chain uses TRBV5-1 and TRBJ2-7, with D perhaps matching TRBD1 (7 bases). The CDR3 is 15 amino acids. V was clipped by 1 base and J by 3 bases, with 14 bases between them. Germline-derived CDR1 and CDR2 are SGHRS and YFSETQ.

V is TRBV7-3 and J is TRBJ1-3; D is perhaps TRBD1 (6 bases). CDR1 SGHTA and CDR2 FQGTGA come from the germline V gene. There are 13 residues in the CDR3. The V gene lost 3 bases and the J gene lost 4 bases, with 7 bases spanning the gap. The CDR3: CASSLGTGNTIYF. The CDR3 DNA follows: TGTGCCAGCAGCTTGGGGACAGGAAACACCATATATTTT.

This clone was counted a few times. The genes are TRBV4-1 and TRBJ2-6; TRBD1 might be the D (5 bases). The CDR3 has 17 amino acids. Germline CDR1 MGHRA, CDR2 YSYEKL. The V end lost 0 bases, the J end lost 2 bases, and 11 bases lay between the germline ends. CDR3 sequence reads: CASSQDLRGTGANVLTF. Written as DNA, the CDR3 is TGCGCCAGCAGCCAAGATTTAAGGGGAACTGGGGCCAACGTCCTGACTTTC.

On this clone: One end of the junction does not line up with germline, which may come from a read error. V usage is TRBV7-7 and J usage is TRBJ2-3, with 7 bases identical to TRBD2. CDR3 length: 14 residues. Germline assignment: CDR1 SSHAT and CDR2 FNYEAQ (reference sequence). CDR3 in amino acids: CASSTGGSTDTQYF. For the CDR3, the DNA is TGTGCTAGCAGCACGGGGGGTAGCACAGATACGCAGTATTTT.

The chain carries TRBV6-5 and TRBJ1-6; possibly TRBD1 for D (6 bases). This CDR3 spans 14 amino acids. Trimming cost V 4 bases and J 8 bases, with 12 bases left between them. CDR1 is MNHEY and CDR2 is SVGAGI in the germline V gene. In DNA, the CDR3 is TGTGCCAGCAGTTCGACAGGAGACCATTCACCCCTCCACTTT. Its protein product is CASSSTGDHSPLHF.

This chain uses TRBV14 with TRBJ1-1; maybe TRBD1 (6 bases). V was shortened by 0 bases and J by 7 bases, with 12 bases between the two germline ends. CDR3 length: 14 amino acids. The V gene's germline CDR1 is SGHDN and CDR2 FVKESK. This chain's CDR3 is CASSQERGRVEAFF. CDR3 bases: TGTGCCAGCAGCCAAGAAAGGGGGAGGGTTGAAGCTTTCTTT.

This chain links TRBV3-1 (or the pseudogene TRBV3-2) with TRBJ1-1; D may be TRBD1 (6 bases). The CDR3 contains 14 residues. V was shortened by 4 bases and J by 6 bases, with 15 bases between the two germline ends. Germline-derived CDR1 and CDR2 are LGHDT and YNNKEL (reference sequence). CDR3 in amino acids: CASSPEGGGSEAFF. The CDR3, as DNA: TGTGCCAGCAGCCCCGAAGGGGGGGGATCTGAAGCTTTCTTT.

In this sample, this clone turned up a few times. This chain uses TRBV6-5 with TRBJ1-2, with TRBD1 identical over 8 bases. This CDR3 contains 15 residues. Per germline, CDR1 MNHEY and CDR2 SVGAGI. Trimming cost V 6 bases and J 7 bases; bases outside gene matches: 13. DNA for the CDR3: TGTGCCAGCAGCGCCGGGACAGGTTCCAAAGGTGGCTACACCTTC. It specifies CASSAGTGSKGGYTF.

This sequence joins TRBV2 and TRBJ2-3; possible D gene TRBD2, 6 bases. Between the trimmed V and J ends, which lost 6 bases and 2 bases, there was a span of 15 bases. Germline-derived CDR1 and CDR2 are SNHLY and FYNNEI. This CDR3 has 15 amino acids. The CDR3 DNA is TGTGCCAGCAGACCCCGGGACTTACACACAGATACGCAGTATTTT. Translating gives CASRPRDLHTDTQYF.

This clone came up a few times. The sample holds other DNA sequences that translate to the same CDR3. This rearrangement joins TRBV9 to TRBJ1-1; D gene uncertain. The germline V gene encodes CDR1 SGDLS and CDR2 YYNGEE. Between the trimmed V and J ends, which lost 3 bases and 0 bases, there was a span of 3 bases. The length of the CDR3 is 12 residues. CDR3 sequence (DNA): TGTGCCAGCAGCGCCGTGAACACTGAAGCTTTCTTT. Protein: CASSAVNTEAFF.

The gene calls are TRBV6-6 and TRBJ1-2; D gene uncertain. V lost 4 bases to trimming and J lost 0 bases, with 6 bases between them. This CDR3 comprises 13 residues. Germline V gives CDR1 MNHNY, CDR2 SVGAGI (reference sequence). This CDR3 is CASSSGSNYGYTF. CDR3 sequence (DNA): TGTGCCAGCAGTTCCGGTTCTAACTATGGCTACACCTTC.

The gene calls are TRBV19 and TRBJ2-2, with a possible D match to TRBD1 (6 bases). V lost 7 bases to trimming and J lost 3 bases, with 12 bases between them. Germline V gives CDR1 LNHDA, CDR2 SQIVND (reference sequence). This CDR3 region has 14 residues. The CDR3 region is CASNNRAYTGELFF. The CDR3 nucleotides are TGTGCCAGTAATAACAGGGCCTACACCGGGGAGCTGTTTTTT.

This clone has just one count. The rearrangement uses TRBV2 and TRBJ2-1; no clear D. Germline CDR1 SNHLY, CDR2 FYNNEI. This CDR3 comprises 12 residues. Between the trimmed V and J ends, which lost 3 bases and 3 bases, there was a span of 3 bases. The CDR3 is CASSDHYNEQFF. CDR3 nucleotide sequence: TGTGCCAGCAGTGATCACTACAATGAGCAGTTCTTC.

This clone was counted a single time. The genes are TRBV4-2 and TRBJ1-6, with 9 bases identical to TRBD1. The CDR3 has 21 residues. Germline CDR1 reads LGHNA; CDR2 reads YNFKEQ. After removal of 0 bases from V and 0 bases from J, the junction contained 12 bases not matched to a gene. In DNA, the CDR3 is TGTGCCAGCAGCCAAGATTCCCCGGGACAGGGTTTTGCCTCCTATAATTCACCCCTCCACTTT. Translation: CASSQDSPGQGFASYNSPLHF.

This chain links TRBV19 with TRBJ1-1; tentative D call: TRBD1 (5 bases). V shed 7 bases and J shed 4 bases, with 19 bases lying between them. The CDR3 is 15 amino acids. Germline CDR1 reads LNHDA; CDR2 reads SQIVND (reference sequence). CDR3 amino acids: CASTSKGLSGTEAFF. The CDR3 region has the DNA TGTGCCAGTACCTCAAAGGGGTTATCGGGCACTGAAGCTTTCTTT.

For this clone: A read error may produce the germline difference seen at one junction end. V gene TRBV11-2 combines with J gene TRBJ1-2; 10 nucleotides agree with TRBD1. Per germline, CDR1 SGHAT and CDR2 FQNNGV. CDR3 length: 17 amino acids. CDR3 residues: CASSLDWMIRTGGMVAF. As DNA, the CDR3 is TGTGCCAGCAGCTTAGATTGGATGATTAGGACAGGGGGAATGGTCGCCTTC.

The chain couples TRBV4-2 to TRBJ2-5; TRBD2 matches at 14 bases. CDR3 length: 17 residues. The ends lost 4 bases at V and 5 bases at J; junction bases unmatched: 9. Germline lookup yields CDR1 LGHNA and CDR2 YNFKEQ. CDR3 coding DNA: TGTGCCAGCAGCCGAGAGACTAGCGGGGGGGTCAGGGAGACCCAGTACTTC. Translating it yields CASSRETSGGVRETQYF.